The present T cell receptor (beta chain) was sequenced within a study of technical replicates of blood from a few donors. TCRdb's copy holds only in-frame clones and misses some; the assay was immunoSEQ multiplex PCR. The sample has 50,000 to 75,000 clones; around 93% are singletons. The V end was cut by 4 bases, the J end by 1 base, with 8 bases between. There are 13 residues in the CDR3. Germline V gives CDR1 ENHRY, CDR2 SYGVKD. Source material: PBMCs. The chain couples TRBV10-3 to TRBJ2-7, with D unresolved. This sequence was found in a human donor in good health. Some clones in this sample may be carry-over from other donors' samples. CDR3 region: CAISAVLSYEQYF. The CDR3, as DNA: TGTGCCATCAGTGCTGTACTATCCTACGAGCAGTACTTC.